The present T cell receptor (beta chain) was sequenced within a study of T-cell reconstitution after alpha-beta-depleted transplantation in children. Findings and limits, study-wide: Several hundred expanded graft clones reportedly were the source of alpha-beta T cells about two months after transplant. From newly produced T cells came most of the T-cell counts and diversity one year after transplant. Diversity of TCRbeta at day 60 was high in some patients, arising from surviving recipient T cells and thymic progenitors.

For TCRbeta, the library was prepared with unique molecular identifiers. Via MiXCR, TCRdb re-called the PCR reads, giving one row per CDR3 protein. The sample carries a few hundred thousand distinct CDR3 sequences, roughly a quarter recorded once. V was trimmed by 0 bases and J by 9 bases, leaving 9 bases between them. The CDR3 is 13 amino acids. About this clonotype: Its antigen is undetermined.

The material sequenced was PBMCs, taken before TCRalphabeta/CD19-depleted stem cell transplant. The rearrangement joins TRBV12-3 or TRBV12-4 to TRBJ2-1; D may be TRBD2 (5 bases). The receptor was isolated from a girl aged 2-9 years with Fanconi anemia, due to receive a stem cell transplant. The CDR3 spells CASSLARGPEQFF. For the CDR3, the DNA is TGTGCCAGCAGTTTAGCGCGAGGGCCTGAGCAGTTCTTC.